This is a list of T cell receptor beta chains from one sample in a study of blood T cell repertoires in COVID-19. Profiled with immunoSEQ multiplex PCR; TCRdb holds only in-frame clones, not every one. The sample lists 50,000 to 80,000 clones, about 76% occurring once. The source material was peripheral blood. These receptors were collected from a human donor in a cohort sampled during active COVID-19. CDR3s include the opening cysteine and the closing phenylalanine or tryptophan. Each record gives: V gene, D gene, clone size, J gene, CDR3 protein, CDR3 DNA. The D gene is left open where the match is weak. The size entry is marked missing in some rows and otherwise reads once, few, many or a size class.

TRBV19	NA	NA	TRBJ2-7	CASSTRFSAYEQYF	TGTGCCAGTAGTACCCGGTTCTCCGCCTACGAGCAGTACTTC
TRBV2	NA	NA	TRBJ1-2	CASSIHRDIPNGYTF	TGTGCCAGCAGTATTCACCGGGACATACCCAACGGCTACACCTTC
TRBV4-2	TRBD2	few	TRBJ2-2	CASSQDGGLADTGELFF	TGTGCCAGCAGCCAAGACGGGGGACTAGCGGACACCGGGGAGCTGTTTTTT
TRBV30	TRBD1	NA	TRBJ2-1	CAWKPQGYNEQFF	TGTGCCTGGAAGCCACAGGGGTACAATGAGCAGTTCTTC
TRBV21-1	NA	NA	TRBJ1-5	CASLLWRQPQHF	TGTGCCAGCCTACTATGGAGGCAGCCCCAGCATTTT
TRBV11-2	TRBD1	NA	TRBJ1-1	CASSLEVGTGGATEAFF	TGTGCCAGCAGCTTAGAAGTGGGGACAGGCGGGGCCACTGAAGCTTTCTTT
TRBV29-1	TRBD2	few	TRBJ2-2	CSVGGLAANTGELFF	TGCAGCGTTGGTGGACTAGCGGCGAACACCGGGGAGCTGTTTTTT
TRBV7-9	NA	once	TRBJ2-3	CASSLEVVGRGADTQYF	TGTGCCAGCAGCTTAGAAGTGGTTGGCAGGGGGGCAGATACGCAGTATTTT
TRBV7-2	NA	NA	TRBJ2-5	CASSSAGLQETQYF	TGTGCCAGCAGCTCCGCGGGACTCCAAGAGACCCAGTACTTC
TRBV28	TRBD1	NA	TRBJ2-4	CASYEGASRIQYF	TGTGCCAGTTACGAGGGGGCCTCGCGCATTCAGTACTTC
TRBV11-3	NA	NA	TRBJ2-1	CASSFGTGEQFF	TGTGCCAGCAGCTTCGGTACAGGGGAGCAGTTCTTC
TRBV27	NA	once	TRBJ2-5	CASSSAGKNPETQYF	TGTGCCAGCAGTTCGGCAGGGAAGAACCCAGAGACCCAGTACTTC
TRBV3-1/TRBV3-2	NA	NA	TRBJ2-3	CASSHSPRTDTQYF	TGTGCCAGCAGCCACTCTCCCCGCACAGATACGCAGTATTTT
TRBV19	TRBD1	NA	TRBJ1-5	CASSIARTGVQPQHF	TGTGCCAGTAGTATAGCCCGGACAGGGGTACAGCCCCAGCATTTT
TRBV19	NA	NA	TRBJ1-2	CASSIWEEGNYGYTF	TGTGCCAGTAGTATATGGGAGGAGGGCAACTATGGCTACACCTTC
TRBV7-2	NA	NA	TRBJ2-5	CASSLIGGMETQYF	TGTGCCAGCAGCTTAATCGGGGGTATGGAGACCCAGTACTTC
TRBV7-2	TRBD1	NA	TRBJ2-3	CASSQSNRGAQYF	TGTGCCAGCAGCCAGAGCAACAGGGGGGCGCAGTATTTT
TRBV29-1	NA	NA	TRBJ1-4	CSVEESEKLFF	TGCAGCGTTGAAGAGAGTGAAAAACTGTTTTTT
TRBV7-8	NA	few	TRBJ1-4	CASSYDPGINEKLFF	TGTGCCAGCAGCTACGATCCCGGGATAAATGAAAAACTGTTTTTT
TRBV24-1	NA	NA	TRBJ1-5	CATSDLIQRVGSCNQPQHF	TGTGCCACCAGTGATTTGATACAGAGGGTGGGGAGCTGCAATCAGCCCCAGCATTTT
TRBV5-6	TRBD1	NA	TRBJ2-7	CASSLRQGFYEQYF	TGTGCCAGCAGCCTAAGACAGGGTTTCTACGAGCAGTACTTC
TRBV5-1	NA	NA	TRBJ2-1	CASSRSTGRINEQFF	TGCGCCAGCAGCCGGTCGACAGGTCGAATTAATGAGCAGTTCTTC
TRBV19	TRBD2	NA	TRBJ2-1	CASSIFGGVYNEQFF	TGTGCCAGTAGTATTTTCGGGGGGGTCTACAATGAGCAGTTCTTC
TRBV6-5	NA	NA	TRBJ1-2	CVTGGRAPNYGYTF	TGTGTCACGGGAGGGAGGGCCCCTAACTATGGCTACACCTTC
TRBV19	TRBD2	once	TRBJ2-5	CASSGRIAGQETQYF	TGTGCCAGTAGTGGACGGATAGCGGGGCAAGAGACCCAGTACTTC
TRBV30	TRBD2	NA	TRBJ2-1	CAIRAGGLGEQFF	TGTGCCATCAGGGCGGGGGGGCTTGGTGAGCAGTTCTTC
TRBV5-1	TRBD1	NA	TRBJ1-2	CASSSGQVNYGYTF	TGCGCCAGCAGCTCAGGACAGGTTAACTATGGCTACACCTTC
TRBV7-2	NA	NA	TRBJ2-1	CASRRGTYNEQFF	TGTGCCAGCAGGCGGGGCACCTACAATGAGCAGTTCTTC
TRBV29-1	TRBD1	few	TRBJ1-1	CSVVGDRGNTEAFF	TGCAGCGTTGTGGGGGACAGGGGAAACACTGAAGCTTTCTTT
TRBV27	NA	few	TRBJ1-2	CASSLFGRGYGYTF	TGTGCCAGCAGTTTATTTGGCAGAGGTTATGGCTACACCTTC
TRBV9	TRBD1	NA	TRBJ1-1	CASSGQGTGVAEAFF	TGTGCCAGCAGCGGGCAGGGGACAGGGGTGGCTGAAGCTTTCTTT
TRBV5-6	NA	NA	TRBJ1-1	CASSVRSTGKNTEAFF	TGTGCCAGCAGCGTCAGATCCACAGGGAAGAACACTGAAGCTTTCTTT
TRBV30	TRBD2	NA	TRBJ2-5	CAWTSGGAWETQYF	TGTGCCTGGACTAGCGGGGGGGCCTGGGAGACCCAGTACTTC
TRBV5-5	TRBD1	NA	TRBJ1-2	CASSLSVTGGPANYGYTF	TGTGCCAGCAGCTTGTCTGTGACAGGGGGTCCAGCTAACTATGGCTACACCTTC
TRBV7-6	TRBD1	once	TRBJ1-6	CASSLLGATGGGHNSPLHF	TGTGCCAGCAGCTTATTAGGGGCCACAGGGGGTGGCCATAATTCACCCCTCCACTTT
TRBV3-1/TRBV3-2	TRBD2	once	TRBJ2-3	CASSQDGGGGATDTQYF	TGTGCCAGCAGCCAAGACGGAGGCGGGGGAGCTACAGATACGCAGTATTTT
TRBV19	NA	NA	TRBJ1-2	CASSLGHGNFGGYTF	TGTGCCAGTAGTTTGGGACACGGGAACTTTGGTGGCTACACCTTC
TRBV11-2	NA	NA	TRBJ2-2	CASSLGDTGELFF	TGTGCCAGCAGCTTAGGCGACACCGGGGAGCTGTTTTTT
TRBV5-1	NA	NA	TRBJ2-3	CASSLNGESTDTQYF	TGCGCCAGCAGCTTGAACGGGGAAAGCACAGATACGCAGTATTTT
TRBV19	NA	NA	TRBJ1-5	CASSIDPRVVGQPQHF	TGTGCCAGTAGTATAGATCCCAGGGTGGTTGGCCAGCCCCAGCATTTT
TRBV7-6	TRBD2	few	TRBJ2-7	CASSPRAGSSYEQYF	TGTGCCAGCAGCCCCCGAGCGGGGAGTTCCTACGAGCAGTACTTC
TRBV19	TRBD1	few	TRBJ1-5	CASSTGQTQREYSNQPQHF	TGTGCCAGTAGTACGGGACAGACCCAGAGAGAGTATAGCAATCAGCCCCAGCATTTT
TRBV4-2	NA	few	TRBJ2-5	CASSGVGGAGETQYF	TGTGCCAGCAGCGGGGTGGGGGGGGCCGGAGAGACCCAGTACTTC
TRBV30	NA	NA	TRBJ1-5	CAWSVEVNQPQHF	TGTGCCTGGAGTGTGGAGGTCAATCAGCCCCAGCATTTT
TRBV4-2	TRBD1	few	TRBJ2-5	CASSQVTGTGGSGETQYF	TGTGCCAGCAGCCAAGTCACCGGGACAGGGGGTTCGGGAGAGACCCAGTACTTC
TRBV6-1	NA	NA	TRBJ2-7	CASSEPAGSSYEQYF	TGTGCCAGCAGTGAACCGGCGGGCAGCTCCTACGAGCAGTACTTC
TRBV3-1/TRBV3-2	NA	NA	TRBJ1-6	CASSLRNSPLHF	TGTGCCAGCAGTTTGAGGAATTCACCCCTCCACTTT
TRBV5-5	TRBD1	NA	TRBJ1-4	CASSQGMDRGDEKLFF	TGTGCCAGCAGCCAGGGGATGGACAGGGGGGACGAAAAACTGTTTTTT
TRBV30	NA	few	TRBJ1-1	CAWSVVAENTEAFF	TGTGCCTGGAGTGTAGTAGCGGAGAACACTGAAGCTTTCTTT
TRBV14	NA	NA	TRBJ2-7	CASSQDGARDKTYEQYF	TGTGCCAGCAGCCAAGATGGGGCCCGGGACAAGACCTACGAGCAGTACTTC
TRBV2	TRBD1	NA	TRBJ1-6	CASMGQGPKVGSPLHF	TGTGCCAGCATGGGACAGGGGCCTAAAGTTGGATCACCCCTCCACTTT
TRBV29-1	NA	NA	TRBJ2-5	CSVGSLTPPETQYF	TGCAGCGTTGGCTCCCTGACACCTCCGGAGACCCAGTACTTC
TRBV5-1	NA	few	TRBJ1-1	CASKIQGTEAFF	TGCGCCAGCAAAATCCAGGGGACTGAAGCTTTCTTT
TRBV5-1	NA	NA	TRBJ1-6	CASSSTGDSPLHF	TGCGCCAGCAGCTCGACCGGAGATTCACCCCTCCACTTT